The 23 T cell receptor beta chains below were found in one sample sequenced in a study of Ad26.COV2.S vaccination and SARS-CoV-2 variants. Described treatment: about 20 received Ad26.COV2.S at low or high dose, single or two shots; about 5 received placebo; per-sample allocation not given. The investigators took samples on day 63 after the first vaccine or placebo injection. Some clones are missing from TCRdb's copy, which holds only in-frame ones; the method was immunoSEQ multiplex PCR. The sample holds about 350,000 clones, 75% to 90% seen once. Specimen: peripheral blood, collected in a trial of Ad26.COV2.S vaccine versus placebo. The receptors shown here come from a person aged 18 to 65 who received the Ad26.COV2.S COVID-19 vaccine or a placebo.

The rearrangement uses TRBV7-8 and TRBJ1-3, with 7 positions matching TRBD1. Germline V gene sequence: CDR1 SGHVS, CDR2 FQNEAQ. Trimming at V came to 1 base and at J to 8 bases, leaving 17 bases not matched to a gene. The CDR3 extends over 18 amino acids. The CDR3 nucleotides are TGTGCCAGCAGCTTAGGGACAGGCCAGCGAGATATAGGATACACCATATATTTT. It is translated as CASSLGTGQRDIGYTIYF.

The V and J genes are TRBV7-3 and TRBJ2-1; TRBD2 matches 7 bases. Trimming at V came to 4 bases and at J to 0 bases, leaving 6 bases not matched to a gene. Germline CDR1 SGHTA, CDR2 FQGTGA. The CDR3 extends over 16 amino acids. CDR3 residues: CASSSPASGSYNEQFF. DNA of the CDR3: TGTGCCAGCAGCTCTCCTGCTAGCGGCTCCTACAATGAGCAGTTCTTC.

V usage is TRBV4-3 and J usage is TRBJ2-6; D assignment may be TRBD1 or TRBD2 (5 bases each). The CDR3 consists of 16 residues. Germline V gene data show CDR1 as LGHNA and CDR2 as YSLEER. V was clipped by 0 bases and J by 2 bases, with 8 bases between them. The DNA of the CDR3 is TGCGCCAGCAGCCAAGAGGGGGAAACTGGGGCCAACGTCCTGACTTTC. Encoded protein: CASSQEGETGANVLTF.

This clone was seen only a few times. This chain links TRBV24-1 with TRBJ2-2; the D is unclear. CDR3 length: 14 amino acids. V lost 1 base to trimming and J lost 6 bases, with 8 bases between them. Per the germline V gene, CDR1 is KGHDR and CDR2 is SFDVKD. The CDR3: CATSDLGVPGELFF. CDR3 nucleotides: TGTGCCACCAGTGATTTAGGAGTTCCCGGGGAGCTGTTTTTT.

The chain combines TRBV18 with TRBJ2-1; the D gene is possibly TRBD1 (6 bases). Trimming took 0 bases from V and 4 from J, leaving 13 bases between them. There are 16 residues in the CDR3. Germline lookup yields CDR1 KGHSH and CDR2 LQKENI. The CDR3, as DNA: TGTGCCAGCTCACCACCCGGGACACGGAAATACAATGAGCAGTTCTTC. Its protein product is CASSPPGTRKYNEQFF.

This clone was counted once. The chain uses TRBV6-2 or TRBV6-3 and TRBJ1-5; D unclear. Trimming stripped 2 bases from V and 0 bases from J, with 8 bases between. Germline values: CDR1 MNHEY, CDR2 SVGEGT. This CDR3 is 15 amino acids long. CDR3 region: CASSYEAYSNQPQHF. The CDR3 DNA is TGTGCCAGCAGTTACGAGGCGTATAGCAATCAGCCCCAGCATTTT.

This chain joins TRBV2 and TRBJ1-5, with 8 bases matching TRBD1. The CDR3 totals 15 residues. Per the germline V gene, CDR1 is SNHLY and CDR2 is FYNNEI. V trimming: 5 bases; J trimming: 4 bases; junction bases outside the gene matches: 7. CDR3 DNA sequence: TGTGCCAGCAGTCCCCAGGACAGGGAAAATCAGCCCCAGCATTTT. Translation: CASSPQDRENQPQHF.

The J gene is TRBJ1-2, the V gene TRBV12-3 or TRBV12-4; 7 bases map to TRBD1. The CDR3 loop spans 13 amino acids. V trimming: 5 bases; J trimming: 4 bases; junction bases outside the gene matches: 4. CDR3 in amino acids: CASSPGQVYGYTF. The CDR3 DNA sequence: TGTGCCAGCAGTCCCGGACAGGTCTATGGCTACACCTTC.

The rearrangement links TRBV6-1 to TRBJ1-5, with D perhaps TRBD1 (5 bases). The germline V gene encodes CDR1 MNHNS and CDR2 SASEGT. V lost 3 bases to trimming and J lost 6 bases, with 12 bases between them. This CDR3 has 14 residues. DNA for the CDR3: TGTGCCAGCAGTGACCGGGACTTCTTTCAGCCCCAGCATTTT. Its translation: CASSDRDFFQPQHF.

J is TRBJ2-7 and V is TRBV19, with a tentative D call TRBD2 (5 bases). Germline V gene data show CDR1 as LNHDA and CDR2 as SQIVND (reference sequence). The V and J ends lost 1 base and 6 bases respectively, with 10 bases between them. The CDR3 spans 13 residues. The CDR3 nucleotides are TGTGCCAGTAGTATAGTGAACAGCGGCGAGCAGTACTTC. Its protein product is CASSIVNSGEQYF. Complete variable domain (other parts from reference TRBV19 and TRBJ2-7): DGGITQSPKYLFRKEGQNVTLSCEQNLNHDAMYWYRQDPGQGLRLIYYSQIVNDFQKGDIAEGYSVSREKKESFPLTVTSAQKNPTAFYLCASSIVNSGEQYFGPGTRLTVT.

The gene calls are TRBV7-2 and TRBJ2-3; 9 positions agree with TRBD1. V gave up 1 base and J gave up 12 bases; unmatched junction bases: 5. The CDR3 contains 13 residues. The germline V gene has CDR1 SGHTA and CDR2 FQGNSA. CDR3 sequence: CASSLDGTGPQYF. The CDR3 nucleotides read TGTGCCAGCAGCTTAGACGGGACAGGGCCCCAGTATTTT.

J is TRBJ1-2 and V is TRBV6-2 or TRBV6-3; D is ambiguous. Deletions cut 3 bases from V and 6 bases from J, with 26 bases between. Germline V gene lookup returns CDR1 MNHEY and CDR2 SVGEGT. CDR3 length: 18 residues. CDR3 nucleotide sequence: TGTGCCAGCAGTTATCACCTTGTTGTCCCGGGCCGCCAGGATGGCTACACCTTC. Translating it yields CASSYHLVVPGRQDGYTF.

This clone was seen only once. The chain uses TRBV28 and TRBJ1-2, with unresolved D. V was shortened by 5 bases and J by 4 bases, with 17 bases between the two germline ends. The CDR3 is 15 residues long. Per germline, CDR1 MDHEN and CDR2 SYDVKM. This CDR3 reads CASSALAADGYGYTF. The CDR3 DNA reads TGTGCCAGCAGTGCTCTCGCCGCCGACGGCTATGGCTACACCTTC.

This clone was seen once. This sequence joins TRBV9 and TRBJ2-7, with D perhaps TRBD1 (5 bases). Germline CDR1 and CDR2: SGDLS and YYNGEE. The CDR3 covers 12 residues. V lost 0 bases and J lost 5, with 6 bases in between. The DNA of the CDR3 is TGTGCCAGCAGCGTAGAGGGGAACGAGCAGTACTTC. Amino acids: CASSVEGNEQYF.

In its sample, this clone was seen a few times. The chain has TRBV19 and TRBJ1-5, with a possible D match to TRBD1 (6 bases). CDR1 is LNHDA and CDR2 is SQIVND in the germline V gene (reference sequence). The CDR3 extends over 14 amino acids. The germline V and J ends were trimmed by 4 bases and 11 bases, with 18 bases remaining between them. This chain's CDR3 is CASSSHGGGMAQHF. CDR3 nucleotides: TGTGCCAGTAGTAGTCATGGAGGGGGAATGGCCCAGCATTTT.

This clone was recorded once. The chain is built from TRBV6-5 and TRBJ2-2, with D perhaps TRBD1 (6 bases). Germline V gives CDR1 MNHEY, CDR2 SVGAGI. Trimming took off 9 bases at V and 3 bases at J, with 17 bases between the two ends. The CDR3 consists of 15 residues. CDR3 sequence: CARAWLGADTGELFF. CDR3 nucleotide sequence: TGTGCCAGGGCGTGGCTGGGGGCAGACACCGGGGAGCTGTTTTTT.

The J gene is TRBJ2-7, the V gene TRBV12-3 or TRBV12-4, with no clear D. Trimming cost V 5 bases and J 2 bases, with 7 bases left between them. This CDR3 comprises 12 residues. CDR3 nucleotide sequence: TGTGCCAGCAGTCAACGAGCCTACGAGCAGTACTTC. It yields the protein CASSQRAYEQYF.

This clone was seen only a few times. This rearrangement joins TRBV4-2 to TRBJ2-1; TRBD2 might be the D (6 bases). The germline gives CDR1 LGHNA, CDR2 YNFKEQ. The V and J ends lost 4 bases and 5 bases respectively, with 12 bases between them. This CDR3 is built from 14 residues. The CDR3 DNA follows: TGTGCCAGCAGCCCGGAGGGAGCGCACAATGAGCAGTTCTTC. This sequence encodes CASSPEGAHNEQFF.

Only a few counts were recorded for this clone. The chain has TRBV4-2 and TRBJ2-7; 7 bases align to TRBD1. Germline trimming cut 5 bases from V and 6 bases from J; bases unmatched to any gene: 4. Germline V gene data show CDR1 as LGHNA and CDR2 as YNFKEQ. The CDR3 is 12 residues long. The CDR3 DNA follows: TGTGCCAGCAGCAGCAGGGGGTTCGAGCAGTACTTC. Translation: CASSSRGFEQYF.

The J gene is TRBJ1-6, the V gene TRBV11-2; D uncertain. Trimming removed 0 bases from V and 11 bases from J, with 8 bases in between. The germline CDR1 and CDR2 sequences are SGHAT and FQNNGV. The CDR3 is made up of 13 amino acids. The CDR3 nucleotides are TGTGCCAGCAGCTTAGAGCGTTATACACCCCTCCACTTT. Residues: CASSLERYTPLHF.

The genes are TRBV24-1 and TRBJ2-1; D unclear. This CDR3 contains 11 residues. CDR1 is KGHDR and CDR2 is SFDVKD in the germline V gene. The ends were cut back, 4 bases at V and 3 bases at J, with 0 bases in the middle. The CDR3 bases are TGTGCCACCAGTGACTACAATGAGCAGTTCTTC. Protein: CATSDYNEQFF.

V is TRBV25-1 and J is TRBJ1-2, with D perhaps matching TRBD1 (6 bases). The CDR3 runs to 15 residues. Trimming took off 2 bases at V and 4 bases at J, with 14 bases between the two ends. Germline V CDR1 and CDR2: MGHDK, SYGVNS. This CDR3 is CASSELGAQGYGYTF. The CDR3 nucleotides read TGTGCCAGCAGTGAACTGGGGGCGCAAGGCTATGGCTACACCTTC.

J is TRBJ2-3 and V is TRBV11-2; the D gene is possibly TRBD2 (5 bases). The CDR3 is 14 residues long. The V end was cut by 3 bases, the J end by 4 bases, with 11 bases between. Germline assignment: CDR1 SGHAT and CDR2 FQNNGV. CDR3 in amino acids: CASSLAPSPDTQYF. The CDR3, as DNA: TGTGCCAGCAGCTTGGCCCCTAGCCCAGATACGCAGTATTTT.